These 10 T cell receptor beta chains were all obtained from the same sample, sequenced in a study of memory CD4+ T cells and cytomegalovirus serostatus. Single viable CD3+CD4+CD8-CD45RO+ cells were sorted as the memory CD4+ T cells. Profiled with immunoSEQ multiplex PCR; TCRdb holds only in-frame clones, not every one. The sample lists 45,000 to 55,000 clones, around 81% occurring once. Sequencing was carried out using memory CD4+ T cells from blood. The source of these receptors is an adult in good health and CMV-seronegative.

The DNA for the CDR3 is TGTGCCAGCAGCATTGGACAGACTGAAGCTTTCTTT. This gives the protein CASSIGQTEAFF. The chain recombines TRBV7-2 with TRBJ1-1, with TRBD1 as a possible D gene (6 bases). The CDR3 loop spans 12 amino acids. V was trimmed by 5 bases and J by 5 bases, leaving 9 bases between them. Germline CDR1 reads SGHTA; CDR2 reads FQGNSA.

The V call is TRBV7-6, the J call TRBJ1-1; D might be TRBD1 (5 bases). V shed 2 bases and J shed 4 bases, with 14 bases lying between them. Germline lookup yields CDR1 SGHVS and CDR2 FNYEAQ. This CDR3 region has 15 residues. The CDR3 DNA is TGTGCCAGCAGCTTAAAAGGGGCGGGAGGCACTGAAGCTTTCTTT. Translated, it gives CASSLKGAGGTEAFF.

The chain links TRBV5-1 to TRBJ1-5; 9 bases are a match to TRBD1. CDR1 and CDR2 (germline): SGHRS, YFSETQ. CDR3 length: 15 amino acids. The ends lost 0 bases at V and 4 bases at J; junction bases unmatched: 2. The CDR3 DNA sequence: TGCGCCAGCAGCTTGGGGGGGACAGGGAATCAGCCCCAGCATTTT. Amino acids: CASSLGGTGNQPQHF.

This chain uses TRBV7-9 with TRBJ1-5; D unclear. The CDR3 contains 12 residues. Germline V lookup: CDR1 SEHNR, CDR2 FQNEAQ (reference sequence). V lost 8 bases to trimming and J lost 0 bases, with 5 bases between them. Written as DNA, the CDR3 is TGTGCCAGCGGACCTAGCAATCAGCCCCAGCATTTT. It is translated as CASGPSNQPQHF.

This chain joins TRBV27 and TRBJ1-5; the match to TRBD1 covers 8 bases. The CDR3 length is 16 residues. Germline trimming cut 5 bases from V and 1 base from J; bases unmatched to any gene: 7. The germline V gene has CDR1 MNHEY and CDR2 SMNVEV (reference sequence). CDR3 nucleotides: TGTGCCAGCAGTCCAAGGCAGGGGGCGAGCAATCAGCCCCAGCATTTT. Encoded protein: CASSPRQGASNQPQHF.

The V and J genes are TRBV6-1 and TRBJ2-7; D is unclear. Trimming removed 4 bases at V and 1 base at J, with 8 bases between. The CDR3 totals 13 residues. Germline V gives CDR1 MNHNS, CDR2 SASEGT. CDR3: CASSVENSYEQYF. DNA for the CDR3: TGTGCCAGCAGTGTCGAGAATTCCTACGAGCAGTACTTC.

This clone was seen only a few times. The CDR3: CASSLRRMNTEAFF. The CDR3 DNA follows: TGTGCCAGCAGCTTAAGACGGATGAACACTGAAGCTTTCTTT. The chain couples TRBV7-2 to TRBJ1-1, with D unclear. Germline V gene data show CDR1 as SGHTA and CDR2 as FQGNSA. V was trimmed by 2 bases and J by 0 bases, leaving 7 bases between them. This CDR3 comprises 14 residues.

This clone occurred once. The chain links TRBV7-8 to TRBJ1-4, with D possibly being TRBD1 (5 bases). The germline CDR1 and CDR2 sequences are SGHVS and FQNEAQ. The CDR3 extends over 14 amino acids. Trimming took off 5 bases at V and 6 bases at J, with 13 bases between the two ends. This CDR3 is CASSLPLGDEKLFF. The CDR3 coding sequence is TGTGCCAGCAGCCTTCCTCTGGGGGATGAAAAACTGTTTTTT.

The V and J genes are TRBV28 and TRBJ2-7; maybe TRBD2 (5 bases). The CDR3 is made up of 14 amino acids. Germline values: CDR1 MDHEN, CDR2 SYDVKM. The V and J ends lost 6 bases and 3 bases respectively, with 15 bases between them. In DNA, the CDR3 is TGTGCCAGCAGACCGCCGGGATCGATCTACGAGCAGTACTTC. It encodes CASRPPGSIYEQYF.

The chain couples TRBV30 to TRBJ1-4; unclear D gene. Trimming removed 3 bases from V and 4 bases from J, with 12 bases in between. CDR3 length: 14 residues. Germline CDR1 is GTSNPN and CDR2 is SVGIG (reference sequence). The CDR3 nucleotides read TGTGCCTGGAGCATGAAGAGGAGTAATGAAAAACTGTTTTTT. Protein product: CAWSMKRSNEKLFF.